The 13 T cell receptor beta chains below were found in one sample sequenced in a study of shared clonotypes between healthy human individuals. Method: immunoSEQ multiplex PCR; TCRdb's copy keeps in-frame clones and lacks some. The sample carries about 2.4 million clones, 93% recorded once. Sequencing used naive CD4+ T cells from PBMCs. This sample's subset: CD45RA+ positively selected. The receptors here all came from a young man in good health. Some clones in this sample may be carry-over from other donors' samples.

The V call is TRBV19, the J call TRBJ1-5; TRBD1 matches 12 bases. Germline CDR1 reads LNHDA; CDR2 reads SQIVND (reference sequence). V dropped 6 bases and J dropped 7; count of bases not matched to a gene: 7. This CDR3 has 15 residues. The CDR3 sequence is CASRGDRGQWQPQHF. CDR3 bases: TGTGCCAGTAGGGGGGACAGGGGGCAATGGCAGCCCCAGCATTTT.

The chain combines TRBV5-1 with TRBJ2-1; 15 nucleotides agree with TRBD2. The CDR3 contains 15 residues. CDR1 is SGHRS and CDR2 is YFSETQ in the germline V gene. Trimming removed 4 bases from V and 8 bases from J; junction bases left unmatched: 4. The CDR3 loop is CASSGGLAGGYEQFF. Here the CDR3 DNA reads TGCGCCAGCAGCGGGGGACTAGCGGGAGGATATGAGCAGTTCTTC.

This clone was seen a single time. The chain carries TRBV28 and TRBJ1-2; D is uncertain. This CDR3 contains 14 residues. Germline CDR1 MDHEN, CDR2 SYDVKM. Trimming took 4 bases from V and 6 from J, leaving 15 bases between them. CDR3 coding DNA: TGTGCCAGCAGTTCCCTGGCACAAACGAATGGCTACACCTTC. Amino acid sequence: CASSSLAQTNGYTF.

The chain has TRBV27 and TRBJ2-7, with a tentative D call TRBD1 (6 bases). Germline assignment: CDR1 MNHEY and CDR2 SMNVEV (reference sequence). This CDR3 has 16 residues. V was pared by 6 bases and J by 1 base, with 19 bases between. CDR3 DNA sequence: TGTGCCAGCAGGAGGACAGTGTCTGGGGCTTCCTACGAGCAGTACTTC. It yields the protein CASRRTVSGASYEQYF.

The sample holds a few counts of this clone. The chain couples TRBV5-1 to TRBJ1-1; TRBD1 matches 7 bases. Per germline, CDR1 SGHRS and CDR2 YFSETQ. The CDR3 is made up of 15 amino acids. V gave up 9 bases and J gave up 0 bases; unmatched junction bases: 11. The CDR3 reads CANTDREFLNTEAFF. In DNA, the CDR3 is TGCGCCAACACCGACAGGGAATTCCTGAACACTGAAGCTTTCTTT.

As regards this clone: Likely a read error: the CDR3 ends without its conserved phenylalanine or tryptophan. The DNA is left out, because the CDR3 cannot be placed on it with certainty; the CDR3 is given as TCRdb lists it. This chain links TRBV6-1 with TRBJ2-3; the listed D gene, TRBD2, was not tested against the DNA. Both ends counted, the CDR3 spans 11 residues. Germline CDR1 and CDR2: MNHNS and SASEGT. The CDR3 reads CASSSGTSGSL.

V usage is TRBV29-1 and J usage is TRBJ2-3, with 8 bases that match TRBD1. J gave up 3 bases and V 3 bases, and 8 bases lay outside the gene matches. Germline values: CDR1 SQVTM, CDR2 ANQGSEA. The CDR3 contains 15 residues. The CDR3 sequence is CSVEPGTGITDTQYF. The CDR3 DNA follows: TGCAGCGTTGAGCCAGGGACAGGAATAACAGATACGCAGTATTTT.

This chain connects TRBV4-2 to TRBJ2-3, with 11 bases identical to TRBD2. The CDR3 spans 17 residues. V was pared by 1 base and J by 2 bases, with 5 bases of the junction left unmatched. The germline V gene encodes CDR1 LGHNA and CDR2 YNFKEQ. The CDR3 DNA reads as TGTGCCAGCAGCCAAGGAAATAGCGGGAGGGACACAGATACGCAGTATTTT. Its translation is CASSQGNSGRDTDTQYF.

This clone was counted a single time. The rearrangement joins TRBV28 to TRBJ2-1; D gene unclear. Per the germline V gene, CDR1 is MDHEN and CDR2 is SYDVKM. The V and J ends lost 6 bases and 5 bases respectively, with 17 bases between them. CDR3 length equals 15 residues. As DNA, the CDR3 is TGTGCCAGCAGCACCTGGCTCCATTCTGACAATGAGCAGTTCTTC. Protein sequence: CASSTWLHSDNEQFF. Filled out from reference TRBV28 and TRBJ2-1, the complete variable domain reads DVKVTQSSRYLVKRTGEKVFLECVQDMDHENMFWYRQDPGLGLRLIYFSYDVKMKEKGDIPEGYSVSREKKERFSLILESASTNQTSMYLCASSTWLHSDNEQFFGPGTRLTVL.

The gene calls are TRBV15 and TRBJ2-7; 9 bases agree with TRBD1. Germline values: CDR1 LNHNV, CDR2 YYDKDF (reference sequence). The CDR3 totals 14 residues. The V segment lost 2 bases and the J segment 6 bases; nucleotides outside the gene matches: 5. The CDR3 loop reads CATSRPRDRAEQYF. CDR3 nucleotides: TGTGCCACCAGCAGACCGAGGGACAGGGCCGAGCAGTACTTC.

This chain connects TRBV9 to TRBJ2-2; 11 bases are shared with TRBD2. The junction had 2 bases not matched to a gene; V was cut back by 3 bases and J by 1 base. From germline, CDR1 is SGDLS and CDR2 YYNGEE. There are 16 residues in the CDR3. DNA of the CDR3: TGTGCCAGCAGCGCCGGACTAGCGGGGAACACCGGGGAGCTGTTTTTT. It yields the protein CASSAGLAGNTGELFF.

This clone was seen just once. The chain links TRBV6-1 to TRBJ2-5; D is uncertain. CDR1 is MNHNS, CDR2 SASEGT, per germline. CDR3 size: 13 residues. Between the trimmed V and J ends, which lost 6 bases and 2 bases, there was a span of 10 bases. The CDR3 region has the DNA TGTGCCAGCAGGGGGTGGAGTCAAGAGACCCAGTACTTC. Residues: CASRGWSQETQYF.

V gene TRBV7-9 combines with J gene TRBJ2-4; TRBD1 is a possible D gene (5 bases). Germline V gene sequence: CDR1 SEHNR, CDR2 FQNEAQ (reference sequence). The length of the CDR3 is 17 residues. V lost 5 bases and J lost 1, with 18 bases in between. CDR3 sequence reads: CASSLLGADVAKNIQYF. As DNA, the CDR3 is TGTGCCAGCAGCCTTCTTGGGGCCGATGTGGCCAAAAACATTCAGTACTTC.